These 8 T cell receptor beta chains were all obtained from the same sample, sequenced in a study of blood T cells in healthy people across ages. A second PCR, run for about 6 to 12 cycles, used a sample-barcoded 5' primer plus a J-beta primer mix. TCRdb analysed the 5' RACE reads with MiXCR anew, one entry per CDR3 protein. The table lists 2 million or so distinct CDR3 sequences, about 49% of them singletons. The sample comprised blood. All receptors come from a woman aged 40 to 49 in good health.

This clonotype came up a few times. This chain joins TRBV7-9 and TRBJ2-7, with 7 bases that match TRBD1. Trimming removed 7 bases from V and 3 bases from J; junction bases left unmatched: 9. The CDR3 runs 14 residues. Germline values: CDR1 SEHNR, CDR2 FQNEAQ (reference sequence). The DNA of the CDR3 is TGTGCCAGCACCTCCAAGACAGGGAGCTACGAGCAGTACTTC. This translates into CASTSKTGSYEQYF.

V and J are TRBV6-5 and TRBJ2-6, with TRBD1 matching 10 bases. The CDR3 loop spans 18 amino acids. CDR1 MNHEY and CDR2 SVGAGI come from the germline V gene. With V trimmed by 2 bases and J by 4 bases, 8 bases remained unmatched. CDR3 nucleotide sequence: TGTGCCAGCAGTTACAGGGGACAGGGGTCGACCGGGGCCAACGTCCTGACTTTC. Residues: CASSYRGQGSTGANVLTF.

This clonotype came up once. The V gene is TRBV4-1, the J gene TRBJ2-3; 8 bases map to TRBD2. V lost 0 bases to trimming and J lost 1 base; unmatched junction nucleotides: 9. The CDR3 is made up of 18 amino acids. The germline V gene has CDR1 MGHRA and CDR2 YSYEKL. The CDR3 DNA is TGCGCCAGCAGCCAAGATACCTCCCGAGCGGGGGGCACAGATACGCAGTATTTT. The encoded protein is CASSQDTSRAGGTDTQYF.

This rearrangement joins TRBV4-1 to TRBJ2-7, with 7 bases identical to TRBD2. Germline V gene data show CDR1 as MGHRA and CDR2 as YSYEKL. Unmatched junction bases numbered 9, after V lost 1 base and J lost 6 bases. This CDR3 is built from 15 residues. CDR3 sequence: CASSQGGLSGAEQYF. CDR3 nucleotide sequence: TGCGCCAGCAGCCAAGGGGGTTTAAGCGGGGCCGAGCAGTACTTC.

The chain combines TRBV28 with TRBJ2-2, with TRBD1 identical over 7 bases. CDR3 size: 16 residues. V shed 5 bases and J 1 base; nucleotides not matched to a gene: 7. CDR1 and CDR2 from the germline V gene are MDHEN and SYDVKM. The CDR3 region is CASSPPDRVNTGELFF. CDR3 in DNA: TGTGCCAGCAGTCCCCCCGACAGGGTGAACACCGGGGAGCTGTTTTTT.

This clonotype was seen only a few times. CDR3 region: CASSLAPGAQETQYF. Here the CDR3 DNA reads TGCGCCAGCAGCTTAGCACCGGGGGCCCAAGAGACCCAGTACTTC. This chain links TRBV5-1 with TRBJ2-5, with D perhaps being TRBD1 or TRBD2 (6 bases each). V shed 2 bases and J shed 1 base, with 12 bases lying between them. The CDR3 runs 15 residues. CDR1 and CDR2 (germline): SGHRS, YFSETQ. Full variable domain (missing parts from reference TRBV5-1 and TRBJ2-5): KAGVTQTPRYLIKTRGQQVTLSCSPISGHRSVSWYQQTPGQGLQFLFEYFSETQRNKGNFPGRFSGRQFSNSRSEMNVSTLELGDSALYLCASSLAPGAQETQYFGPGTRLLVL.

With respect to this clonotype: Germline and junction disagree at one end, which may indicate a read error. J is TRBJ2-7 and V is TRBV6-6; a possible D gene is TRBD2 (5 bases). Germline V gene data show CDR1 as MNHNY and CDR2 as SVGAGI (reference sequence). The CDR3 extends over 13 amino acids. The DNA of the CDR3 is TGTGCCCACCGGCGAGCGGCCTACTACGAGCTGTACTTC. It specifies CAHRRAAYYELYF.

J is TRBJ2-5 and V is TRBV20-1; D uncertain. The CDR3 loop spans 11 amino acids. V was trimmed by 5 bases and J by 4 bases, leaving 8 bases between them. Germline values: CDR1 DFQATT, CDR2 SNEGSKA (reference sequence). DNA for the CDR3: TGCAGTGCTTATGGGCTAGAGACCCAGTACTTC. It codes for CSAYGLETQYF.